Shown below are 2 T cell receptor beta chains from a single sample sequenced in a study of cytomegalovirus exposure and HLA in healthy donors. The PCR had 60 Vbeta and 13 Jbeta primers. Sequencing was performed with immunoSEQ multiplex PCR; in TCRdb, only in-frame clones are kept and a portion is missing. The repertoire holds roughly 180,000 clones, with roughly 84% as singletons. Input material: PBMCs. Receptors were obtained from a man in his thirties or forties in good health and CMV-seronegative.

The chain has TRBV7-9 and TRBJ2-7; tentative D call: TRBD1 (6 bases). This CDR3 comprises 13 residues. CDR1 is SEHNR and CDR2 is FQNEAQ in the germline V gene (reference sequence). Trimming took off 5 bases at V and 12 bases at J, with 20 bases between the two ends. CDR3 sequence reads: CASSNFLAGDGYF. The DNA of the CDR3 is TGTGCCAGCAGCAATTTTCTCGCAGGGGACGGGTACTTC.

The chain uses TRBV7-9 and TRBJ1-2, with D perhaps matching TRBD1 (5 bases). The CDR3 is 16 amino acids. Trimming removed 5 bases at V and 4 bases at J, with 20 bases between. Germline V gives CDR1 SEHNR, CDR2 FQNEAQ (reference sequence). CDR3 region: CASSDSRAQGIYGYTF. The CDR3 region has the DNA TGTGCCAGCAGCGACTCGCGAGCGCAGGGTATCTATGGCTACACCTTC.